This T cell receptor (beta chain) was identified in a study of cytomegalovirus exposure and HLA in healthy donors. Germline V lookup: CDR1 SGHTA, CDR2 FQGNSA. This CDR3 is built from 15 residues. V lost 4 bases and J 0 bases, leaving 13 bases between the germline ends. This PCR relied on a set of 60 Vbeta primers and 13 Jbeta primers. Clones were sequenced by immunoSEQ multiplex PCR, and TCRdb holds only the in-frame ones, with some missing. The sample lists approximately 150,000 clones, around 80% occurring once. Study-wide points: A later analysis by the authors found several of the most significant clusters apparently linked to common viral pathogens. A later analysis linked a missense DCLRE1C variant to TCR beta V- and J-gene trimming. TCR beta sequences reportedly predicted most subjects' HLA-A and HLA-B alleles accurately.

Sampled while nominally healthy, donors likely had unrecorded immune exposures. A word on this clone: The target antigen is unknown.

This TCR was recovered from a man between 18 and 29 years old in good health and CMV-seropositive. The sequencing sample was made of PBMCs. The chain combines TRBV7-2 with TRBJ2-7; D is ambiguous. The CDR3, as DNA: TGTGCCAGCAGCTATGGATCGGGTATCTCCTACGAGCAGTACTTC. The encoded protein is CASSYGSGISYEQYF.